This TCR beta chain originates from a study of early T cells in non-severe SARS-CoV-2 infection. TCRdb called the 5' RACE reads again in MiXCR, with one record for every CDR3 protein. Of some 57,000 distinct CDR3 sequences detected, 8.2% appear once; the ten largest clones hold around 4.4%. Per germline, CDR1 SGHDT and CDR2 YYEEEE. Trimming left V 1 base short and J 0 bases short, with 9 bases between. The CDR3 is made up of 15 amino acids. This clonotype appeared a few times. The specimen was whole blood. This sequence joins TRBV5-6 and TRBJ2-3; maybe TRBD2 (5 bases). The source of this sequence is an adult who was a healthcare worker with PCR-confirmed SARS-CoV-2 infection or an uninfected control (not recorded which). This CDR3 is CASSLWTGSTDTQYF. CDR3 nucleotide sequence: TGTGCCAGCAGCTTGTGGACGGGGAGCACAGATACGCAGTATTTT.